The clone carrying this TCR beta chain was detected once. Sequencing used immunoSEQ multiplex PCR; TCRdb keeps in-frame clones, though not all of them. The table includes about 80,000 clones, just over 90% detected once. This record belongs to a study of T cell changes during pregnancy in multiple sclerosis. Germline V gene data show CDR1 as MGHDK and CDR2 as SYGVNS. V lost 3 bases and J lost 8, with 13 bases in between. CDR3 size: 13 residues. The sequence derives from a female donor with multiple sclerosis, enrolled in a pregnancy study. This sample comprised peripheral blood, obtained before pregnancy. The rearrangement joins TRBV25-1 to TRBJ1-2, with D unresolved. CDR3 sequence reads: CASSESGWRGYTF. In nucleotides, the CDR3 is TGTGCCAGCAGTGAGTCGGGGTGGCGAGGCTACACCTTC.